This TCR beta chain came from a study of long-term antiretroviral therapy in people with HIV. Study conclusions and caveats: Pre-ART-expanded clones dominated the repertoire at all time points. It was observed that HIV repertoires exhibited narrower CDR3 length ranges than controls.

Survey-level immunoSEQ v3.0 assays were run. Clones were sequenced by immunoSEQ multiplex PCR, and TCRdb holds only the in-frame ones, with some missing. Here the sample spans 20,000 to 25,000 clones, approximately 90% being singletons. A word on this clone: Its antigen is unknown.

Trimming stripped 2 bases from V and 5 bases from J, with 13 bases between. The CDR3 has 15 amino acids. Germline-derived CDR1 and CDR2 are MNHNS and SASEGT. The chain is built from TRBV6-1 and TRBJ1-5, with no clear D. Sample: unsorted PBMCs, taken 0.6 years after starting antiretroviral therapy. The receptor's source is a man aged 55 to 70 with HIV. CDR3 protein: CASSESGSEHQPQHF. CDR3 DNA sequence: TGTGCCAGCAGTGAAAGCGGCAGCGAACATCAGCCCCAGCATTTT.